This is a list of T cell receptor beta chains from one sample in a study of blood T cell repertoires in COVID-19. Profiled with immunoSEQ multiplex PCR; TCRdb holds only in-frame clones, not every one. The sample has under 450,000 clones, about 88% seen once. The material sequenced was peripheral blood. These receptors were taken from a woman aged 55-70 years with COVID-19, enrolled during active disease. The CDR3 runs from the conserved cysteine through the conserved F or W. D genes are given only for firm matches. Clone sizes are given selectively: once, few, many, or a class where the clone is expanded.

J	V	size	D	DNA	CDR3
TRBJ1-2	TRBV4-1	-	TRBD1	TGCGCCAGCAGCCAGGACGACAGGGTTCACTATGGCTACACCTTC	CASSQDDRVHYGYTF
TRBJ1-2	TRBV5-1	-	-	TGCGCCAGCAGCTCCTGGGGCAGTGCCGGTGGCTACACCTTC	CASSSWGSAGGYTF
TRBJ2-7	TRBV7-2	-	-	TGTGCCAGCAGCTTACAGGGGGGCGGCTACGAGCAGTACTTC	CASSLQGGGYEQYF
TRBJ2-3	TRBV18	once	TRBD2	TGTGCCAGCTCACCGGAAACGGGGGGAGCTTTCACAGATACGCAGTATTTT	CASSPETGGAFTDTQYF
TRBJ1-1	TRBV7-3	-	-	TGTGCCAGCAGCTACGACTATTTTGGAACTGAAGCTTTCTTT	CASSYDYFGTEAFF
TRBJ2-7	TRBV6-2/TRBV6-3	-	TRBD1	TGTGCCAGCAGTCGCCTCTCCCTCCGGGACAGGGGCTCCTACGAGCAGTACTTC	CASSRLSLRDRGSYEQYF
TRBJ1-2	TRBV7-9	-	TRBD1	TGTGCCAGCACCCTGGGACAGGGGTACTATGGCTACACCTTC	CASTLGQGYYGYTF
TRBJ2-7	TRBV6-5	-	TRBD1	TGTGCCAGCAGTTTAACAGGGGGCGCGGAGCAGTACTTC	CASSLTGGAEQYF
TRBJ1-1	TRBV5-1	-	-	TGCGCCAGCAGCTACCGCAGAAGGAACACTGAAGCTTTCTTT	CASSYRRRNTEAFF
TRBJ2-7	TRBV28	-	-	TGTGCCAGCACCCAGTCAGGCGGGGGCCTCTCCTACGAGCAGTACTTC	CASTQSGGGLSYEQYF
TRBJ1-6	TRBV9	-	-	TGTGCCAGCAGCGTAGGAGACGGTGGGGGGGTGCCCAATTCACCCCTCCACTTT	CASSVGDGGGVPNSPLHF
TRBJ1-2	TRBV6-1	-	TRBD1	TGTGCCAGCAGTGAATTGGGACAGAACTCTAACTATGGCTACACCTTC	CASSELGQNSNYGYTF
TRBJ2-7	TRBV5-1	-	-	TGCGCCAGCAGCCCAGATTCCTACGAGCAGTACTTC	CASSPDSYEQYF
TRBJ1-4	TRBV5-4	-	-	TGTGCCAGCAGACAGGGTGCGGAAGAAAAACTGTTTTTT	CASRQGAEEKLFF
TRBJ2-3	TRBV5-5	-	TRBD2	TGTGCCAGCAGCTTAATGCGGGGGGCCACAGATACGCAGTATTTT	CASSLMRGATDTQYF
TRBJ2-7	TRBV6-5	-	-	TGTGCCAGCAGTTACTCTGACTCTTACGAGCAGTACTTC	CASSYSDSYEQYF
TRBJ1-2	TRBV7-3	-	-	TGTGCCAGCAGCCACGGACAGAACTATGGCTACACCTTC	CASSHGQNYGYTF